The T cell receptor beta chain described here comes from a study of T cell repertoires in cytomegalovirus infection. Study overall: Both a matching HLA type and CMV infection were indicated by public TCR beta signatures. Whole-study results and caveats: HLA-C-restricted TCR beta clonotypes specific for CMV led the ex vivo response. Totalled public TCR beta family frequency picked out people who carried CMV plus the relevant HLA.

TCRdb reprocessed the reads with MiXCR, giving one entry per CDR3 protein. This sample has around 900,000 distinct CDR3 sequences, with approximately 30% found just once. Between the trimmed V and J ends, which lost 5 bases and 1 base, there was a span of 17 bases. Germline loops: CDR1 SGHTA, CDR2 FQGNSA. The CDR3 covers 16 residues. This clonotype came up many times. Its matching antigen is unknown. The rearrangement uses TRBV7-2 and TRBJ1-1; D is possibly TRBD1 (6 bases). This specimen consisted of cultured CD8+ T cells from PBMCs, obtained from culture after CMV antigen stimulation. The origin of this receptor is a human donor in good health (CMV status not recorded). Some clones in this sample may be carry-over from other donors' samples. The CDR3 region is CASSRGPQGGNTEAFF. In nucleotides, the CDR3 is TGTGCCAGCAGCAGAGGGCCACAGGGAGGGAACACTGAAGCTTTCTTT.